This TCR beta chain was recorded in a study of cytomegalovirus exposure and HLA in healthy donors. Study outcomes and limitations: Earlier results showed most TCR beta V segments being productive about 87% or about 30% of the time. Later analysis showed TCR association rates varying by HLA locus, highest for DRB1 and lowest for HLA-C. It was assumed in the presence/absence analyses that sequencing depth was roughly uniform across donors.

The sample holds a few counts of this clone. What it binds is unknown. Unmatched junction bases numbered 8, after V lost 2 bases and J lost 7 bases. Germline CDR1 and CDR2: MNHNY and SVGAGI (reference sequence). This CDR3 is built from 15 residues. The study ran its PCR with 60 Vbeta and 13 Jbeta primers. The repertoire was sequenced with immunoSEQ multiplex PCR; TCRdb's copy has only in-frame clones and lacks some. The sample lists under 200,000 clones; 60% to 75% were seen once. The J gene is TRBJ1-1, the V gene TRBV6-6, with 9 bases that match TRBD1. The TCR was taken from a woman between 50 and 59 years old in good health and CMV-seropositive. Sequencing input: PBMCs. This CDR3 reads CASSYDRGGTGEAFF. For the CDR3, the DNA is TGTGCCAGCAGTTACGACAGGGGGGGGACAGGTGAAGCTTTCTTT.